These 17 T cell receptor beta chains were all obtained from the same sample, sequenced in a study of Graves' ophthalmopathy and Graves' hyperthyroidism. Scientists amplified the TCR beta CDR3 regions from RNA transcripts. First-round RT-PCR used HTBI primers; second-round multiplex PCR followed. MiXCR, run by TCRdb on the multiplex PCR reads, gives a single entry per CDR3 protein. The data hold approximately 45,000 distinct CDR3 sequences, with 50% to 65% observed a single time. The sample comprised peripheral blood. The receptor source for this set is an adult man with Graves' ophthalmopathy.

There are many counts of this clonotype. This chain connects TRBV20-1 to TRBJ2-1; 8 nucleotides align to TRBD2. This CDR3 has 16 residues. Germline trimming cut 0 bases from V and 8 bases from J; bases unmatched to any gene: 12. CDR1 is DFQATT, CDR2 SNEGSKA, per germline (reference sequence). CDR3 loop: CSARDPRTSLLDEQFF. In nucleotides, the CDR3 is TGCAGTGCTAGAGATCCGAGGACTAGCCTCCTAGATGAGCAGTTCTTC.

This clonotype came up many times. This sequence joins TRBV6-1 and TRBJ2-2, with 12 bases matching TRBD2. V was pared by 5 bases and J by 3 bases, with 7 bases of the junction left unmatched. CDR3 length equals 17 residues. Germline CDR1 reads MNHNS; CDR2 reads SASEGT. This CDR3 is CASSKTSGGDHTGELFF. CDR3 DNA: TGTGCCAGCAGTAAGACTAGCGGGGGCGACCACACCGGGGAGCTGTTTTTT.

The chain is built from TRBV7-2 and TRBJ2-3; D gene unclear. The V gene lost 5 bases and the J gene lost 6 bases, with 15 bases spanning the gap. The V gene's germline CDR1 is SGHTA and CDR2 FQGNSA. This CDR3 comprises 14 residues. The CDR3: CASSPLPLEDTQYF. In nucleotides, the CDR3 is TGTGCCAGCAGCCCGCTACCTTTGGAGGATACGCAGTATTTT.

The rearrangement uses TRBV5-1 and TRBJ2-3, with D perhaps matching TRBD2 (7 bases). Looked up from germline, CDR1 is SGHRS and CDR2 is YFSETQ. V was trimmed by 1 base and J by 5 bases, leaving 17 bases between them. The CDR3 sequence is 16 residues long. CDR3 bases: TGCGCCAGCAGCTTGAGGGGGGGCGGGGCAGGAGATACGCAGTATTTT. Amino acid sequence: CASSLRGGGAGDTQYF.

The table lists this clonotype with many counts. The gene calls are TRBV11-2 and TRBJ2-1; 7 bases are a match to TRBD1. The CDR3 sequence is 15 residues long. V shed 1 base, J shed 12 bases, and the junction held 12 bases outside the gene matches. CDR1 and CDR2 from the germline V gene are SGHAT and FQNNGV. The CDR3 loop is CASSLAAGTVMRQFF. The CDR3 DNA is TGTGCCAGCAGCTTAGCCGCAGGGACAGTGATGAGGCAGTTCTTC.

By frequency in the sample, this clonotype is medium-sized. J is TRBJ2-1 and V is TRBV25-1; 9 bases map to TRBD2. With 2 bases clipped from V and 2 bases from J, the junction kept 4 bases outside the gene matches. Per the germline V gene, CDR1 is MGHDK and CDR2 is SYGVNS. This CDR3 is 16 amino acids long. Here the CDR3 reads CASSEGVAGAYNEQFF. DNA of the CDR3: TGTGCCAGCAGTGAAGGGGTAGCGGGGGCCTACAATGAGCAGTTCTTC. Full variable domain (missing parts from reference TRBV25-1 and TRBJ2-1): EADIYQTPRYLVIGTGKKITLECSQTMGHDKMYWYQQDPGMELHLIHYSYGVNSTEKGDLSSESTVSRIRTEHFPLTLESARPSHTSQYLCASSEGVAGAYNEQFFGPGTRLTVL.

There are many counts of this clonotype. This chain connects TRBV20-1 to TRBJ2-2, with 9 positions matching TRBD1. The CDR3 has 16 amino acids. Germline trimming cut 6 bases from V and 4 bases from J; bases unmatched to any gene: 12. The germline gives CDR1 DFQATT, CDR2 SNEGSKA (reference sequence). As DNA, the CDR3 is TGCAGTGCCAGAAATCAACAGGGGGCGATCACCGGGGAGCTGTTTTTT. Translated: CSARNQQGAITGELFF.

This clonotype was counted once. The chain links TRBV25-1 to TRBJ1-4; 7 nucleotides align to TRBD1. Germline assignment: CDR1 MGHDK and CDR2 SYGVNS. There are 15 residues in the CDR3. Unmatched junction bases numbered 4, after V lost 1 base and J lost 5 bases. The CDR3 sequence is CASSEWGQWNEKLFF. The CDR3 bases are TGTGCCAGCAGTGAATGGGGACAGTGGAATGAAAAACTGTTTTTT.

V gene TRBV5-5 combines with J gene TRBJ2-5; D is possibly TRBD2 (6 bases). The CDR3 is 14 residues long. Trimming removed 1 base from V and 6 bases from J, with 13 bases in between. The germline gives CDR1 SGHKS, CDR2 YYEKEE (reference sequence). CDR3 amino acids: CASSLNAGGQTQYF. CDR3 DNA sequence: TGTGCCAGCAGCTTGAACGCCGGAGGGCAGACCCAGTACTTC.

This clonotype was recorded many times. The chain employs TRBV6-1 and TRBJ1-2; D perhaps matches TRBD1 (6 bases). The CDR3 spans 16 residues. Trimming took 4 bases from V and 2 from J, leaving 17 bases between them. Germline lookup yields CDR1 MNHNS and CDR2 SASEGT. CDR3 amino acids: CASSALGTPRNYGYTF. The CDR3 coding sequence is TGTGCCAGCAGTGCCCTGGGGACACCCAGGAACTATGGCTACACCTTC.

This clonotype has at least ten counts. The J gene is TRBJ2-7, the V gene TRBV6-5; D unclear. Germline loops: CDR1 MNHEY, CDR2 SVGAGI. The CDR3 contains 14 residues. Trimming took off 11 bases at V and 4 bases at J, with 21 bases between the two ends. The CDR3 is CASAAYGSAYEQYF. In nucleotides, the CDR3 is TGTGCCTCCGCGGCCTACGGGTCGGCGTACGAGCAGTACTTC.

In DNA form, the CDR3 reads TGCAGTGCCCCCCGGGACGCTTCCTACGAGCAGTACTTC. It is translated as CSAPRDASYEQYF. The rearrangement links TRBV20-1 to TRBJ2-7; D is perhaps TRBD1 or TRBD2 (5 bases each). CDR1 DFQATT and CDR2 SNEGSKA come from the germline V gene (reference sequence). The V and J ends lost 6 bases and 1 base respectively, with 13 bases between them. The CDR3 contains 13 residues.

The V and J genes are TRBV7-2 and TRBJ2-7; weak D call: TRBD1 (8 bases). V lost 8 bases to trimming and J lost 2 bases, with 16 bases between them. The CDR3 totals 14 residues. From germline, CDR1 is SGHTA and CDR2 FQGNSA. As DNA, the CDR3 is TGTGCCAGCCGAGGGGGGGGACAGGCCTACGAGCAGTACTTC. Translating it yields CASRGGGQAYEQYF.

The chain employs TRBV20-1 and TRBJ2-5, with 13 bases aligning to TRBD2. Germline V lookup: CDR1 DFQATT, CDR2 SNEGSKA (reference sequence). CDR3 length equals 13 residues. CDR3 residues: CGPTSGGRETQYF. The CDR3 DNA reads TGCGGTCCGACTAGCGGGGGGCGTGAGACCCAGTACTTC.

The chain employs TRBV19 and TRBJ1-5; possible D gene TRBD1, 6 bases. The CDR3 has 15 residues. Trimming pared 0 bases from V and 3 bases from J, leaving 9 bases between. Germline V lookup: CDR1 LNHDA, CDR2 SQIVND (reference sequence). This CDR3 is CASSIEQGYNQPQHF. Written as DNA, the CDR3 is TGTGCCAGTAGTATAGAACAGGGTTACAATCAGCCCCAGCATTTT.

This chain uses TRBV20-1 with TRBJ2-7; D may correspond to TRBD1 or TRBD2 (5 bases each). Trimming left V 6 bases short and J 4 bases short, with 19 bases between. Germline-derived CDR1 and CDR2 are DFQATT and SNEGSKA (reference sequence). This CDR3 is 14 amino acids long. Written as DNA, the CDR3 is TGCAGTGCCCAGGGTCGATCGGGGCTATACGAGCAGTACTTC. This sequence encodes CSAQGRSGLYEQYF.

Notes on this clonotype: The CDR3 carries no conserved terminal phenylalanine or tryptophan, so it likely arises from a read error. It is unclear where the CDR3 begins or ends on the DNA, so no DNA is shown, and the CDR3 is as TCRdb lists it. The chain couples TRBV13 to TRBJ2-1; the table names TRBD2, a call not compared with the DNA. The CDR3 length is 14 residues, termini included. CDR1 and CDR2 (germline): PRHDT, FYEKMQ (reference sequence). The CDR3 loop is CASSSDLTMTSGSL.